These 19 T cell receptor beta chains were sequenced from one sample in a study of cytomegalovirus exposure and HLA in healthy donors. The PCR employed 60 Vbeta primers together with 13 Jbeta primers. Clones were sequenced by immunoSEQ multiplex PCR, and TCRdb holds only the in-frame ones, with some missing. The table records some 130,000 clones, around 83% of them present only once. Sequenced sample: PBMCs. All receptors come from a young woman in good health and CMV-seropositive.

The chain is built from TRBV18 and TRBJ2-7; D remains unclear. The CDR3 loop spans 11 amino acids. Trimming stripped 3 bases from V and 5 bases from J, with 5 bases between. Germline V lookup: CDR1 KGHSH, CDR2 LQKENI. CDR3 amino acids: CASSPRDEQYF. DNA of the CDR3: TGTGCCAGCTCACCCCGCGACGAGCAGTACTTC.

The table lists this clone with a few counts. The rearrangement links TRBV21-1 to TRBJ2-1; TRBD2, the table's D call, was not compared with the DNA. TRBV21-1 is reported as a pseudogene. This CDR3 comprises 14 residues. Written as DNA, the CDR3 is TGTGCCAGCAGCAATTGCGGAGATGACAATGAGCAGTTCTTC. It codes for CASSNCGDDNEQFF.

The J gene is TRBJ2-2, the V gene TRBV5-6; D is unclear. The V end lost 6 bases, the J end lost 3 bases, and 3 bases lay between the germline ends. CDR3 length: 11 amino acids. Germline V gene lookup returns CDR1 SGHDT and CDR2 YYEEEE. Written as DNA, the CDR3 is TGTGCCAGCACCGACACCGGGGAGCTGTTTTTT. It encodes CASTDTGELFF. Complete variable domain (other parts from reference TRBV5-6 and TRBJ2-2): DAGVTQSPTHLIKTRGQQVTLRCSPKSGHDTVSWYQQALGQGPQFIFQYYEEEERQRGNFPDRFSGHQFPNYSSELNVNALLLGDSALYLCASTDTGELFFGEGSRLTVL.

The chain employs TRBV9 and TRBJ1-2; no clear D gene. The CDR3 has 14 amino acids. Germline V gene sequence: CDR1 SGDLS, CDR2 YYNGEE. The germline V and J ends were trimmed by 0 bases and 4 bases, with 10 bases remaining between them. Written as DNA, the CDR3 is TGTGCCAGCAGCGTAGAAAACGTACTCTATGGCTACACCTTC. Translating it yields CASSVENVLYGYTF.

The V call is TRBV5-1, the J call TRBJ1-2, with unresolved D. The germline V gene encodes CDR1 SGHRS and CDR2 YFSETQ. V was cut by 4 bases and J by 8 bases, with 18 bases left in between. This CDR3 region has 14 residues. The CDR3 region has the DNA TGCGCCAGCAGCCCCCGGGAGGGTTCTTACGGCTACACCTTC. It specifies CASSPREGSYGYTF.

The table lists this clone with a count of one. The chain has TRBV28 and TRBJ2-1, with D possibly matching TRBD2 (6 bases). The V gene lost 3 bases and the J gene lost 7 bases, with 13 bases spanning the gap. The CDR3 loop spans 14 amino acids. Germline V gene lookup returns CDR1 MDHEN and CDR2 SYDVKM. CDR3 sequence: CASSLWDSRNEQFF. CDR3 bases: TGTGCCAGCAGTTTGTGGGACTCTAGGAATGAGCAGTTCTTC.

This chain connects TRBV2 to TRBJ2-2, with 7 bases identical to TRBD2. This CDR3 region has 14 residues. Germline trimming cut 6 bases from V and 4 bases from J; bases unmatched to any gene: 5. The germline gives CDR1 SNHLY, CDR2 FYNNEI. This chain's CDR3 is CASRETSITGELFF. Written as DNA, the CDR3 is TGTGCCAGCAGGGAGACTAGCATCACCGGGGAGCTGTTTTTT.

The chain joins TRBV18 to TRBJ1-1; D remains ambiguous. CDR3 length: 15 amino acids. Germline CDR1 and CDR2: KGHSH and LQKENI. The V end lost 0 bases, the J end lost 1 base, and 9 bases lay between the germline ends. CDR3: CASSPPVQQNTEAFF. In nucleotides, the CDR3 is TGTGCCAGCTCACCACCGGTACAGCAGAACACTGAAGCTTTCTTT. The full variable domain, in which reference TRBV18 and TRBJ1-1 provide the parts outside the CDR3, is NAGVMQNPRHLVRRRGQEARLRCSPMKGHSHVYWYRQLPEEGLKFMVYLQKENIIDESGMPKERFSAEFPKEGPSILRIQQVVRGDSAAYFCASSPPVQQNTEAFFGQGTRLTVV.

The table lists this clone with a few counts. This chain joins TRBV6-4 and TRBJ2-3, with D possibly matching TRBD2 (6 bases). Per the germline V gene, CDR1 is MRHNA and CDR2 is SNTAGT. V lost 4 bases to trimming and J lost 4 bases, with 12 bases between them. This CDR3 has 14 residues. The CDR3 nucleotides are TGTGCCAGCAGTGTGGGGGAGGAGGCAGATACGCAGTATTTT. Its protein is CASSVGEEADTQYF.

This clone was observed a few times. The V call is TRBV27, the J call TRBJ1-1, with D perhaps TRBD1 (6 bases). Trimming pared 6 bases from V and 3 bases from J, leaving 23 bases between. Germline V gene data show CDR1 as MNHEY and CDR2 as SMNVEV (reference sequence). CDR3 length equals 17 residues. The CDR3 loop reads CASSPTWRGRGDTEAFF. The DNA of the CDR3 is TGTGCCAGCAGCCCTACTTGGCGGGGGCGAGGGGACACTGAAGCTTTCTTT.

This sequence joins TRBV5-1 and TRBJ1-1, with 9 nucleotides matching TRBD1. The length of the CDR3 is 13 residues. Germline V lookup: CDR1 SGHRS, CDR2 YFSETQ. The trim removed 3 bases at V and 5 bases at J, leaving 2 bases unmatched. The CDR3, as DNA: TGCGCCAGCAGCTGGGACAGGGATACTGAAGCTTTCTTT. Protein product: CASSWDRDTEAFF.

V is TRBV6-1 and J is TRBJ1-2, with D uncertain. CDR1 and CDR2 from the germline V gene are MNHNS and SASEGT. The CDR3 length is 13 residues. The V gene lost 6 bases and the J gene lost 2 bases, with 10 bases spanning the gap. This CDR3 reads CASRLVQNYGYTF. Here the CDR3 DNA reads TGTGCCAGCAGACTGGTACAGAACTATGGCTACACCTTC.

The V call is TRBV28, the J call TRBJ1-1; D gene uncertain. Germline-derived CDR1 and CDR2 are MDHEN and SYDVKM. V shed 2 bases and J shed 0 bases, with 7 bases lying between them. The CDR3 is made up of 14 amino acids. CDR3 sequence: CASSLVGVNTEAFF. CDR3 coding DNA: TGTGCCAGCAGTTTAGTCGGGGTGAACACTGAAGCTTTCTTT.

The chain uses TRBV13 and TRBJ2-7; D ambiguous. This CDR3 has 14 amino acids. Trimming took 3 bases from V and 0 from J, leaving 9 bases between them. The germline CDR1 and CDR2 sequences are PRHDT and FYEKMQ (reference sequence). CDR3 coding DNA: TGTGCCAGCAGCTTCCGATCTAGCTCCTACGAGCAGTACTTC. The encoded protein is CASSFRSSSYEQYF.

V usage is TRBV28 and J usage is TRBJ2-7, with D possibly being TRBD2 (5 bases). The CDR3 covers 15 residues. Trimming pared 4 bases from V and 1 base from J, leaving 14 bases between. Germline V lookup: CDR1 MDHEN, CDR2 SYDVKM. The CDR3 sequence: CASSSPRVGSYEQYF. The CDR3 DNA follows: TGTGCCAGCAGTTCCCCGAGGGTAGGGTCCTACGAGCAGTACTTC.

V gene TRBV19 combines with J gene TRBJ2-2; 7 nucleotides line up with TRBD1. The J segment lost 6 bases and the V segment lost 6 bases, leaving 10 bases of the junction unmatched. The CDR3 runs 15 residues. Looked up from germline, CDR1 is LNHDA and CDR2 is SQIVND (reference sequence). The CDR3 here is CASSNPGQRSGELFF. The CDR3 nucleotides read TGTGCCAGTAGCAATCCGGGACAGCGGTCCGGGGAGCTGTTTTTT.

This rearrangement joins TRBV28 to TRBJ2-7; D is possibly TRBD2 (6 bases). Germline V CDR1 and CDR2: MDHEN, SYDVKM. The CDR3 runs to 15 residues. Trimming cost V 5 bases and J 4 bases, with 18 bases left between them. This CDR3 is CASSTPGLSSYEQYF. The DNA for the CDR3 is TGTGCCAGCAGTACTCCGGGACTGTCATCTTACGAGCAGTACTTC.

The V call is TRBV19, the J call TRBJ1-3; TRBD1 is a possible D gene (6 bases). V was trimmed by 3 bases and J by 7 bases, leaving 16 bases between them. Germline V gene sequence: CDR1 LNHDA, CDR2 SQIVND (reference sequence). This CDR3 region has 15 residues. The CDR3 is CASSMTGTKGNTIYF. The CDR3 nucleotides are TGTGCCAGTAGTATGACCGGGACAAAAGGGAACACCATATATTTT.

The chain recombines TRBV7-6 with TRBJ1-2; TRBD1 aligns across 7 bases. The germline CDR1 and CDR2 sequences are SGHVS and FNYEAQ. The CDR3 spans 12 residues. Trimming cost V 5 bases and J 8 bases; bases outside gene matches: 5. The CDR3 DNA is TGTGCCAGCAGCAACGACAGGGTCGGCTACACCTTC. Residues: CASSNDRVGYTF.